The rows below give T cell receptor beta chains drawn from one sample of a study of neurological immune-mediated disorders. TCRdb re-derived calls from the 5' RACE reads in MiXCR, one entry per CDR3 protein. Of 95,000 or so distinct CDR3 sequences in the sample, around 3.4% were seen once. The sample was PBMCs. Every receptor here comes from a woman aged 18-29 years with multiple sclerosis. Each CDR3 is given with its conserved first and last residue. The D gene is left open where the match is weak. A clone size is listed for some rows: how often the clone was seen (once, few, many), or a class if it is expanded.

d_call j_call v_call clone_size cdr3_nt cdr3_aa
TRBD1 TRBJ1-4 TRBV29-1 many TGCAGCGTTAGGGACAGTGGCGAAAAACTGTTTTTT CSVRDSGEKLFF
TRBD1 TRBJ2-7 TRBV20-1 many TGCAGTGCTGAGGGACAGGGGCCTAACGAGCAGTACTTC CSAEGQGPNEQYF
NA TRBJ1-1 TRBV20-1 many TGCAGTGCTAGGGGCACAGGAAACACTGAAGCTTTCTTT CSARGTGNTEAFF
NA TRBJ1-2 TRBV6-6 few TGTGCCAGCAGCCTTTATAGAGGGGCGGAGGGCTACACCTTC CASSLYRGAEGYTF
TRBD2 TRBJ2-1 TRBV20-1 many TGCAGTGCTCGGGGGAGGGCCAACTACAATGAGCAGTTCTTC CSARGRANYNEQFF
NA TRBJ1-6 TRBV20-1 NA TGCAGTGCCCAAACGGACAGAGCTGGTTCACCCCTCCACTTT CSAQTDRAGSPLHF
TRBD2 TRBJ2-5 TRBV5-1 many TGCGCCAGCAGCTTGGCGCCTAGCGGGGGTCACGAGACCCAGTACTTC CASSLAPSGGHETQYF
NA TRBJ1-1 TRBV3-1 many TGTGCCAGCAGCCACCTCAGGGAGAACACTGAAGCTTTCTTT CASSHLRENTEAFF
TRBD1 TRBJ1-5 TRBV12-3/TRBV12-4 many TGTGCCAGCTCAAATAACCAGGGGGCGTTCGGTCAGCCCCAGCATTTT CASSNNQGAFGQPQHF
NA TRBJ2-5 TRBV7-9 many TGTGCCAGCAGCTCTCCACAGCCAGGGGAGACCCAGTACTTC CASSSPQPGETQYF
TRBD1 TRBJ2-7 TRBV20-1 many TGCAGTGCTAACTATTACAGGGGTGAGCAGTACTTC CSANYYRGEQYF
TRBD2 TRBJ2-5 TRBV20-1 many TGCAGTGAATCTAGCGGGAGGGCCTCGGAGACCCAGTACTTC CSESSGRASETQYF
TRBD1 TRBJ2-1 TRBV19 many TGTGCCAGTAATACAGGGGGGAGCAATGAGCAGTTCTTC CASNTGGSNEQFF
NA TRBJ1-2 TRBV27 many TGTGCCAGCTTGAGCAGGGACTATGGCTACACCTTC CASLSRDYGYTF
NA TRBJ1-1 TRBV5-1 many TGTGCCAGCAGTTTGCAGGGAAACACTGAAGCTTTCTTT CASSLQGNTEAFF
NA TRBJ2-1 TRBV5-1 many TGCGCCAGCAGCAAGGACTACCCCGAGGTGGATGAGCAGTTCTTC CASSKDYPEVDEQFF
TRBD1 TRBJ2-5 TRBV6-2/TRBV6-3 many TGTGCCAGCAGTCCCCGGACAGGCCTAAACCAAGAGACCCAGTACTTC CASSPRTGLNQETQYF
TRBD2 TRBJ2-4 TRBV20-1 many TGCAGTGCTAGCGGGGGGGCAGCCAAAAACATTCAGTACTTC CSASGGAAKNIQYF
NA TRBJ1-2 TRBV5-1 many TGCGCCAGCAGCCGTCAGGGTGACTCTAACTATGGCTACACCTTC CASSRQGDSNYGYTF
TRBD1 TRBJ1-6 TRBV5-1 many TGCGCCAGCAGCTCGGACAGGGAAGGTTCACCCCTCCACTTT CASSSDREGSPLHF
NA TRBJ1-1 TRBV15 many TGTGCCACCAGTGACGGGATGAACACTGAAGCTTTCTTT CATSDGMNTEAFF
NA TRBJ2-3 TRBV4-3 many TGCGCCAGCAGCCAAGATATCCTAGACGGGGAGACAGATACGCAGTATTTT CASSQDILDGETDTQYF
NA TRBJ2-5 TRBV12-3/TRBV12-4 many TGTGCCAGCAGTTTACGAGGGTTGGGGCGTGCCGGTCGGGAGACCCAGTACTTC CASSLRGLGRAGRETQYF
NA TRBJ2-3 TRBV20-1 many TGCAGTGCTCGACAGGTCCCTTCGGATACGCAGTATTTT CSARQVPSDTQYF
NA TRBJ1-2 TRBV19 few TGTGCCAGTAGTATAGCCGGGGGAGACCGGAGTCGAGGCTACACCTTC CASSIAGGDRSRGYTF
TRBD1 TRBJ1-6 TRBV20-1 many TGCAGTGCTAGATGGACAGGGGGCGTGGGAGCCCTCCACTTT CSARWTGGVGALHF
NA TRBJ1-2 TRBV20-1 many TGCAGTGCTAGGACCGGACAGCTATATGGCTACACCTTC CSARTGQLYGYTF
TRBD1 TRBJ2-3 TRBV6-2/TRBV6-3 many TGTGCCAGCAGTTGGGACAGGCGGACGCAGTATTTT CASSWDRRTQYF
NA TRBJ1-4 TRBV7-8 NA TGTGCCAGCAGCCCAAGTAGGGCGCTAACTAATGAAAAACTGTTTTTT CASSPSRALTNEKLFF
TRBD2 TRBJ2-1 TRBV5-1 many TGCGCCAGCAGCTTGGGGCTAGCGGGAGTAGGAAATGAGCAGTTCTTC CASSLGLAGVGNEQFF
NA TRBJ1-4 TRBV20-1 many TGCAGTCCCAAGGGGCGCCTTAATGAAAAACTGTTTTTT CSPKGRLNEKLFF
NA TRBJ1-1 TRBV5-1 many TGCGCCAGCAGCGGCGGGGTACCTTCAAACACTGAAGCTTTCTTT CASSGGVPSNTEAFF
NA TRBJ1-6 TRBV5-1 many TGCGCCAGCAGCACAAGGACAGCCCAAGAATCACCCCTCCACTTT CASSTRTAQESPLHF
TRBD2 TRBJ2-5 TRBV7-8 many TGTGCCAGCAGAATTATAGCGGGGGAGGAGACCCAGTACTTC CASRIIAGEETQYF
NA TRBJ2-3 TRBV10-1 many TGCGCCAGCAGTGAGTCGCTCGAGTTCACGGATACGCAGTATTTT CASSESLEFTDTQYF
TRBD1 TRBJ2-1 TRBV30 many TGTGCCTGGAGTGACCTACAGGGGAATGAGCAGTTCTTC CAWSDLQGNEQFF
NA TRBJ1-1 TRBV10-1 few TGCGCCAGCAGTGAACTAGGAGGCGGGAACACTGAAGCTTTCTTT CASSELGGGNTEAFF
NA TRBJ1-5 TRBV5-1 few TGCGCCAGCAGCTCGGGACCTCTAGGGAATCAGCCCCAGCATTTT CASSSGPLGNQPQHF
NA TRBJ2-5 TRBV28 many TGTGCCAGCAGATGGTCTGGGGGGGAGACCCAGTACTTC CASRWSGGETQYF
TRBD2 TRBJ2-2 TRBV20-1 many TGCAGTGCCTGGGGAGGGGCCCCCACCGGGGAGCTGTTTTTT CSAWGGAPTGELFF
NA TRBJ1-2 TRBV5-5 many TGTGCCAGCAGCCCGGTACCTCGGACGGACTATGGCTACACCTTC CASSPVPRTDYGYTF
TRBD1 TRBJ2-2 TRBV12-3/TRBV12-4 NA TGTGCCAGCTCCCTTCAGGGGGTGAACACCGGGGAGCTGTTTTTT CASSLQGVNTGELFF
TRBD2 TRBJ2-7 TRBV5-1 many TGCGCCAGCAGCCGGGGACTAATGAACTACGAGCAGTACTTC CASSRGLMNYEQYF
TRBD2 TRBJ2-1 TRBV20-1 many TGCAGTGCCTCGCTGGCGGGAGGAAGGAATGAGCAGTTCTTC CSASLAGGRNEQFF